This TCR beta chain was captured by sequencing in a study of shared T cell receptors in the human thymus. The CDR3 length is 16 residues. The V and J ends lost 1 base and 1 base, in that order; junction bases with no gene match: 3. Germline assignment: CDR1 SGHNT and CDR2 YENEEA. Libraries were prepared by immunoSEQ multiplex PCR; TCRdb keeps only in-frame clonotypes and omits some of them. The sample records approximately 760,000 clones, approximately 83% being singletons. This same sample was also part of a study on human thymus T cells. As that study records: Among the donors, all were healthy Finnish infants having corrective surgery for congenital heart defects. Corrective cardiac operations yielded the resected thymus tissue. Biased V and J segment usage appeared in thymus and peripheral blood.

The sequencing input was thymocytes. The clonotype was recovered from a girl less than two years old with a congenital heart defect. V and J are TRBV11-3 and TRBJ2-3; 9 bases are shared with TRBD2. The CDR3 DNA follows: TGTGCCAGCAGCTTAGTAAGCGGGGGGCGCACAGATACGCAGTATTTT. Protein product: CASSLVSGGRTDTQYF. Complete variable domain (other parts from reference TRBV11-3 and TRBJ2-3): EAGVVQSPRYKIIEKKQPVAFWCNPISGHNTLYWYLQNLGQGPELLIRYENEEAVDDSQLPKDRFSAERLKGVDSTLKIQPAELGDSAVYLCASSLVSGGRTDTQYFGPGTRLTVL.